This T cell receptor (gamma chain) derives from a study of in vitro expanded adult blood gammadelta T cells (dated by TCRdb to between 2020 and 2021). Study-level background: Among T cells, the purity of sorted Vgamma9Vdelta2 cells was between 94.4% and 100%. The study compared the TCR repertoire of Vgamma9Vdelta2 T cells expanded in vitro with a mistletoe-extract drug against those expanded with HMBPP or zoledronate. Cells from each donor were stimulated separately with HMBPP, zoledronate or AbnobaViscum P, and the TRG and TRD CDR3 repertoires were sequenced for each condition. The TCR repertoire analysis included a few subjects.

General conclusions and limits of the study: Most of the top TRGV9 CDR3 clonotypes were public, as they were shared across donors and across all three stimulation conditions. Every repertoire came from in vitro expanded cultures of healthy donor cells rather than from mistletoe-treated patients. The TRDV2 repertoire shared between treatments was private to each donor, and multidimensional scaling clustered TRD repertoires by subject rather than stimulant. AbnobaViscum P-expanded Vgamma9Vdelta2 repertoires showed CDR3 length, diversity and J usage similar to HMBPP- and zoledronate-expanded repertoires, suggesting a polyclonal response.

The method behind the library was 5' RACE. For each sample, RNA was extracted from 7,500 to 10,000 sorted cells with the RNeasy Micro Kit. Libraries were built by template-switch reverse transcription followed by PCR amplification of the CDR3gamma and CDR3delta regions. The amplicons were sequenced on an Illumina MiSeq with the V2 300 kit, which gave 150 bp paired-end reads. From the authors' description of their analysis: FastQC version 0.11.8 was used to check read quality. MiXCR version 3.0.3 was used to build CDR3 sequences by aligning reads to GenBank TRG or TRD reference genes. Apart from TRDD assembly using 3 rather than 5 consecutive nucleotides, MiXCR was run with default parameters. VDJtools version 1.2.1 with default settings was used for the repertoire analyses, which included normalized Shannon-Wiener diversity, clonotype tracking and multidimensional scaling. Out-of-frame CDR3 sequences and those containing stop codons were excluded from analysis. With CATT, TCRdb called clones again from the public reads; duplicate DNA rows were later joined. These V and J calls originate from TCRdb's pipeline instead of the authors' own analysis. The sample table contains some 510 gamma-chain clones; only one count was recorded for around 15% of them. The ten largest make up roughly 30% of the sample.

From a lookup of the germline V gene (reference sequence), CDR1 and CDR2 are GITISATS and ISYDGTV. The CDR3 numbers 17 residues from cysteine through phenylalanine. Only the CDR3 part of the read is kept: 51 bases, read in frame from the first base. In the case of this clone: Its target antigen remains unknown. Since a much larger clone is just one base distant, this may be a read error.

What the treatment or condition label conveys for this sample: aminobisphosphonate causing endogenous IPP accumulation, around 1 uM. Live CD3+ TCRgammadelta+ Vgamma9+ Vdelta2+ T cells were FACS-sorted on a FACS Aria III after expansion. Before expansion, PBMC received a one-day pulse of about 0.93 uM zoledronate and were then washed three times. The cultures were expanded for roughly two weeks, and IL-2 was added again every 3 to 4 days. Following the one-day stimulant pulse, cells were washed three times and were subsequently cultured in medium containing 95 to 100 U/mL IL-2. Before culture, peripheral blood mononuclear cells were isolated by Lymphoprep gradient centrifugation and frozen in liquid nitrogen.

Here the V gene is TRGV9, but the J gene went uncalled. The sequence was collected from an adult in good health. The material was gamma-delta T cells from peripheral blood expanded in culture, obtained from an in vitro culture stimulated with zoledronate. For the CDR3, the sequence is CALWEVLQELGKKIRVF. The nucleotide sequence is TGTGCCTTGTGGGAGGTGCTACAAGAGTTGGGCAAAAAAATCAGGGTATTT.